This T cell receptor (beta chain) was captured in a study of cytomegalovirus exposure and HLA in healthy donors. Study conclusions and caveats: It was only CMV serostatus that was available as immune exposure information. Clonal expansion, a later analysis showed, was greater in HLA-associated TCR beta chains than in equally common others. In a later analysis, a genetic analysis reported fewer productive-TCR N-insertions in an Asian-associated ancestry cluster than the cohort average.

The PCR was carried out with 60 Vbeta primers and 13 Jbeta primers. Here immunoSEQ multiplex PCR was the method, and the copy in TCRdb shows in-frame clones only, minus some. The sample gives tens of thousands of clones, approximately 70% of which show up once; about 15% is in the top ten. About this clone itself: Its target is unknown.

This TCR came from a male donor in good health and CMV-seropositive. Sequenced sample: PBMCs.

CDR3 nucleotides: TGCGCCAGCAGATCGCCTCTAGCGGGAGTCAACGAGCAGTACTTC. As protein: CASRSPLAGVNEQYF. The chain links TRBV5-1 to TRBJ2-7, with 10 bases fitting TRBD2. Germline V gene data show CDR1 as SGHRS and CDR2 as YFSETQ. Germline trimming cut 5 bases from V and 5 bases from J; bases unmatched to any gene: 10. The CDR3 length is 15 residues.